This T cell receptor beta chain appears in the sequencing data of a study of blood T cell repertoires in COVID-19. Study in general: COVID-19 samples from acute and convalescent phases originated in the United States, Italy and Spain. PBMCs, B-cell-depleted T cells, or T cells were the source of the cDNA or gDNA that made up the material.

Trimming took 1 base from V and 0 from J, leaving 16 bases between them. CDR1 is LGHDT, CDR2 YNNKEL, per germline (reference sequence). This CDR3 contains 17 residues. As handled by the study authors: Scientists estimated how many nucleated cells there were by amplifying reference gene primers. Using immunoSEQ multiplex PCR, the repertoire was profiled, and TCRdb retains in-frame clones only, with some absent. Clonal size and the V and J genes are those of that table, whereas D and trimming came from the DNA. This table has 81,000 or so clones, 75% to 90% appearing once. The sample consisted of peripheral blood. The J gene is TRBJ2-7, the V gene TRBV3-1 (or the pseudogene TRBV3-2); weak D call: TRBD2 (5 bases). The receptor was derived from a man aged 65-85 years with active or convalescent COVID-19. The DNA for the CDR3 is TGTGCCAGCAGCCAAGGCCCCCGTCTCGGGATCTCCTACGAGCAGTACTTC. It is translated as CASSQGPRLGISYEQYF.